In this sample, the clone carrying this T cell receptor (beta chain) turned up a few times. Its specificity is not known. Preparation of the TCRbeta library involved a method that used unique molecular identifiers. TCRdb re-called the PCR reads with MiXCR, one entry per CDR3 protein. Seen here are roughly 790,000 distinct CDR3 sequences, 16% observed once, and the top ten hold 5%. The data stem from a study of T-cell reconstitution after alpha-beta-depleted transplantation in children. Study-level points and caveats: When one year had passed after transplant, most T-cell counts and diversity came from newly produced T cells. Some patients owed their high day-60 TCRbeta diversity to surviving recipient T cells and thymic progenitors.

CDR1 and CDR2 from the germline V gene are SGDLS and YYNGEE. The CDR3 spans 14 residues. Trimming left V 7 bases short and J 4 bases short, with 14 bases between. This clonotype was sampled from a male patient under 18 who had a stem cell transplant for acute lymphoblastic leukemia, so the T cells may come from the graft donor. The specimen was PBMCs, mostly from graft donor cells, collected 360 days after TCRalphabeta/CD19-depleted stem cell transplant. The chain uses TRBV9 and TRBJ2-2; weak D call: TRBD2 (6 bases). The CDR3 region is CASLKGAGTGELFF. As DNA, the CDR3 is TGTGCCAGCCTTAAGGGAGCGGGCACCGGGGAGCTGTTTTTT. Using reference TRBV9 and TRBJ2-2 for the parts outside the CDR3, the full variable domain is DSGVTQTPKHLITATGQRVTLRCSPRSGDLSVYWYQQSLDQGLQFLIQYYNGEERAKGNILERFSAQQFPDLHSELNLSSLELGDSALYFCASLKGAGTGELFFGEGSRLTVL.